Listed below are T cell receptor beta chains from one sample, sequenced in a study of cytomegalovirus exposure and HLA in healthy donors. The table came from immunoSEQ multiplex PCR; TCRdb's copy has only in-frame clones and leaves some out. The profile shows around 150,000 clones, 70% to 90% of them singletons. Specimen: PBMCs. The receptors were sampled from a man aged 18 to 30 in good health and CMV-seropositive. CDR3s include the opening cysteine and the closing phenylalanine or tryptophan. The D gene is left open where the match is weak. The listing skips clone size in some rows; elsewhere it reads once, few, many or a size class.

TRBJ2-7 NA TRBV5-1 NA CASSYGGPGSYEQYF TGCGCCAGCAGCTATGGCGGCCCAGGGTCCTACGAGCAGTACTTC
TRBJ2-5 NA TRBV5-4 NA CASSLVAGALQETQYF TGTGCCAGCAGCTTGGTGGCGGGGGCCTTACAAGAGACCCAGTACTTC
TRBJ1-2 TRBD1 TRBV29-1 NA CSVQGDNYGYTF TGCAGCGTCCAGGGGGATAACTATGGCTACACCTTC
TRBJ2-7 NA TRBV2 NA CASSEAPGYEQYF TGTGCCAGCAGTGAAGCGCCCGGTTACGAGCAGTACTTC
TRBJ1-6 TRBD1 TRBV5-3 NA CARSLRTGNNSPLHF TGTGCCAGAAGCCTACGGACAGGGAATAATTCACCCCTCCACTTT
TRBJ1-2 NA TRBV2 NA CASSEVRRVYGYTF TGTGCCAGCAGTGAAGTAAGGAGGGTATATGGCTACACCTTC
TRBJ2-5 TRBD1 TRBV30 NA CAWGQGIAETQYF TGTGCCTGGGGACAGGGGATTGCAGAGACCCAGTACTTC
TRBJ1-1 NA TRBV7-9 NA CSSSLVGGWAEAFF TGTTCCAGCAGCTTAGTGGGAGGGTGGGCTGAAGCTTTCTTT
TRBJ1-2 TRBD1 TRBV27 NA CASSSDRIYGYTF TGTGCCAGCAGTTCGGACAGGATCTATGGCTACACCTTC
TRBJ1-1 NA TRBV19 NA CASSISRAKGEAFF TGTGCCAGTAGTATCTCCAGGGCCAAGGGTGAAGCTTTCTTT
TRBJ2-7 TRBD2 TRBV7-2 once CASRARLAGNAYEQYF TGTGCCAGCAGGGCCAGACTAGCGGGTAATGCCTACGAGCAGTACTTC
TRBJ1-6 TRBD1 TRBV27 NA CASSHRDRVNSPLHF TGTGCCAGCAGCCACCGGGACAGAGTAAATTCACCCCTCCACTTT
TRBJ1-2 NA TRBV9 NA CASSVGNRPLGYTF TGTGCCAGCAGCGTAGGGAACAGGCCCCTTGGCTACACCTTC
TRBJ2-1 TRBD2 TRBV2 NA CASSEASGGPLKQFF TGTGCCAGCAGTGAAGCGAGCGGGGGGCCGTTGAAGCAGTTCTTC
TRBJ1-6 TRBD1 TRBV5-4 NA CASSSGQGNNSPLHF TGTGCCAGCAGCTCGGGACAGGGGAATAATTCACCCCTCCACTTT
TRBJ2-2 NA TRBV19 NA CASSIPGWGRRNTGELFF TGTGCCAGTAGTATACCTGGCTGGGGGCGGAGGAACACCGGGGAGCTGTTTTTT
TRBJ2-7 NA TRBV6-1 NA CASSLAGSYEQYF TGTGCCAGCAGCCTGGCGGGCTCCTACGAGCAGTACTTC
TRBJ1-1 NA TRBV5-1 NA CASSWRGGTEAFF TGCGCCAGCAGCTGGCGGGGCGGGACTGAAGCTTTCTTT
TRBJ2-5 TRBD1 TRBV7-6 once CASSLVAGQGKETQYF TGTGCCAGCAGCTTAGTTGCGGGACAGGGCAAAGAGACCCAGTACTTC
TRBJ1-5 NA TRBV27 once CASSHQGRDQPQHF TGTGCCAGCAGTCACCAGGGGAGGGATCAGCCCCAGCATTTT
TRBJ1-6 NA TRBV6-5 NA CASSYFRGGTSPLHF TGTGCCAGCAGTTACTTTCGGGGGGGGACTTCACCCCTCCACTTT
TRBJ1-1 NA TRBV13 NA CASSPPQGLYTEAFF TGTGCCAGCAGCCCGCCACAGGGATTGTACACTGAAGCTTTCTTT
TRBJ2-7 TRBD1 TRBV5-1 NA CASSLVAGGMGEQYF TGCGCCAGCAGCTTGGTGGCAGGGGGCATGGGGGAGCAGTACTTC
TRBJ2-3 NA TRBV7-2 NA CASSLAAGTSTDTQYF TGTGCCAGCAGCTTAGCGGCGGGGACTAGCACAGATACGCAGTATTTT
TRBJ1-3 TRBD1 TRBV5-8 NA CASSPTGVRDTIYF TGTGCCAGCAGCCCTACAGGGGTACGAGACACCATATATTTT
TRBJ2-2 TRBD2 TRBV7-6 NA CASSLMASGGNTGELFF TGTGCCAGCAGCTTAATGGCTAGCGGGGGTAACACCGGGGAGCTGTTTTTT
TRBJ1-1 NA TRBV7-2 NA CASSSTVEAFF TGTGCCAGCAGCTCTACAGTTGAAGCTTTCTTT
TRBJ2-1 NA TRBV27 NA CATKVGAGYNEQFF TGTGCCACCAAGGTTGGGGCGGGGTACAATGAGCAGTTCTTC
TRBJ2-7 TRBD2 TRBV10-2 NA CASRGLAYEQYF TGCGCCAGCAGGGGACTAGCCTACGAGCAGTACTTC
TRBJ2-5 TRBD1 TRBV5-6 NA CASSFVPGQGSKETQYF TGTGCCAGCAGCTTTGTACCGGGACAGGGAAGCAAGGAGACCCAGTACTTC
TRBJ2-3 NA TRBV6-6 once CASSFSAGTTDTQYF TGTGCCAGCAGTTTTAGCGCCGGTACCACAGATACGCAGTATTTT
TRBJ2-5 TRBD2 TRBV18 NA CASSAGLRETQYF TGTGCCAGCTCAGCGGGACTAAGGGAGACCCAGTACTTC
TRBJ2-7 NA TRBV6-5 NA CASLPPGFSYEQYF TGTGCCAGCCTCCCGCCGGGGTTCTCCTACGAGCAGTACTTC
TRBJ2-5 NA TRBV7-9 once CASSLVQQETQYF TGTGCCAGCAGCTTAGTACAGCAAGAGACCCAGTACTTC
TRBJ1-2 NA TRBV4-1 NA CASSQDWEDLLTGGYTF TGCGCCAGCAGCCAAGATTGGGAGGACCTACTCACGGGGGGCTACACCTTC
TRBJ1-1 NA TRBV30 NA CAWTGQRPGWWSEAFF TGTGCCTGGACCGGGCAAAGACCGGGGTGGTGGTCTGAAGCTTTCTTT
TRBJ2-7 TRBD1 TRBV6-7 NA CAGPGNRGLYEQYF TGTGCCGGCCCGGGTAACAGGGGGCTCTACGAGCAGTACTTC
TRBJ2-2 TRBD1 TRBV6-6 NA CASIPGQGVTGELFF TGTGCCAGCATACCGGGACAGGGAGTCACCGGGGAGCTGTTTTTT
TRBJ2-7 TRBD1 TRBV30 NA CAWSSGTGTYEQYF TGTGCCTGGAGTTCCGGGACAGGGACTTACGAGCAGTACTTC
TRBJ2-3 NA TRBV11-2 NA CASSRQGGADTQYF TGTGCCAGCAGCAGGCAGGGGGGTGCAGATACGCAGTATTTT
TRBJ2-5 NA TRBV7-2 NA CASSLSTPNWGRETQYF TGTGCCAGCAGCCTCAGTACGCCAAACTGGGGGAGGGAGACCCAGTACTTC
TRBJ2-3 TRBD2 TRBV5-8 NA CASSLLAGGPRDTQYF TGTGCCAGCAGCTTACTAGCGGGGGGCCCACGTGATACGCAGTATTTT
TRBJ2-7 NA TRBV2 once CASHDSSYEQYF TGTGCCAGCCATGACAGCTCCTACGAGCAGTACTTC
TRBJ2-7 NA TRBV5-1 NA CASSSIALSEQYF TGCGCCAGCAGCTCCATAGCACTCTCGGAGCAGTACTTC
TRBJ2-7 NA TRBV5-1 NA CASSFPGVEQYF TGCGCCAGCAGCTTCCCGGGGGTCGAGCAGTACTTC
TRBJ2-2 NA TRBV29-1 NA CSVFAGELFF TGCAGCGTTTTCGCCGGGGAGCTGTTTTTT
TRBJ2-7 TRBD1 TRBV10-3 NA CAIKVTGSSYEQYF TGTGCCATCAAGGTGACAGGGAGCTCCTACGAGCAGTACTTC
TRBJ1-6 NA TRBV5-1 NA CASSLVAGESSYNSPLHF TGCGCCAGCAGCTTGGTTGCGGGGGAGAGCTCCTATAATTCACCCCTCCACTTT